The sequence of this T cell receptor beta chain was determined in a study of response to subunit inactivated influenza vaccine. TCRdb recomputed calls from the RT-PCR reads with MiXCR, one row per CDR3 protein. This table has about 540,000 distinct CDR3 sequences, around 25% appearing once. Germline V gene lookup returns CDR1 SGHAT and CDR2 FQDESV (reference sequence). This CDR3 region has 15 residues. The J segment lost 5 bases and the V segment lost 5 bases, leaving 11 bases of the junction unmatched. The data also belong to a second study, concerning T cells expressing NK-cell markers. This second study notes: Scientists made TCR beta cDNA using 5'RACE template switching with UMIs. Alpha-beta TCR T cells were the sole sorting target in several experiments, owing to an anti-gamma-delta TCR antibody. In five to seven donors, dominant CD3+CD56+NKG2C+ clonotypes ranked among the top 10 CD8+ clonotypes.

This specimen consisted of CD4+ T cells sorted from PBMCs, obtained roughly 13 days after vaccination. The V gene is TRBV11-1, the J gene TRBJ2-7; TRBD1 aligns across 8 bases. The sequence was obtained from a man aged 50 or older who received an inactivated influenza vaccine. The DNA of the CDR3 is TGTGCCAGCAGCATCGGACAGGGAGGAAGCCACGAGCAGTACTTC. Amino acids: CASSIGQGGSHEQYF.